This T cell receptor beta chain stems from a study of blood T cell repertoires in COVID-19 (dated by TCRdb to between 2020 and 2021). About the study as a whole: Samples from collaborators originated in the United States, Italy and Spain and spanned both the acute and convalescent phases of COVID-19. The prospective study material was composed of cDNA or gDNA derived from T cells, B-cell-depleted T cells, or PBMCs. Deeply sampled blood TCRbeta repertoires from subjects exposed to, actively infected with, or recovered from COVID-19 were included in the dataset. A freely available public database, intended as a resource for researchers studying the immune response to SARS-CoV-2, is where the repertoires were released. The samples were drawn from two sources: the first 160 participants of the ongoing ImmuneRACE study, and 1,000 to 1,500 subjects contributed by 6 global collaborators. The sample metadata nearly always contained a de-identified subject ID, COVID-19 status, age in years and sex. Where available, HLA class I and class II types were obtained from metadata supplied by the sample provider rather than from assay-based typing.

Summary of the overall study and its limitations: The amount of clinical and demographic metadata varied by source and participant and was provided uncurated.

Enrolling through a virtual design, the prospective study's participants ranged in age from about 18 to 89 years and lived across 24 United States geographic areas. To assign participants to cohorts, the prospective study relied on clinical history that participants themselves reported in a screening survey and a study questionnaire. In the prospective study, mobile phlebotomists collected whole blood, serum and a nasopharyngeal or oropharyngeal swab from each participant. Participants in the prospective study had the option to provide additional blood draws and questionnaires over a 2-month period. Before DNA extraction, prospective study blood samples were shipped either frozen or at room temperature. As for this clone: The antigen it recognizes is unknown. There are no base qualities to consult, and no much larger clone falls within one base.

The immunoSEQ Assay, a bias-controlled multiplex PCR, was used to amplify TCRbeta CDR3 regions from genomic DNA. Concerning the study's data processing: Nucleated cell counts per sample were estimated from amplification of reference gene primers within the assay. To quantify the absolute abundance of each unique TCRbeta CDR3 rearrangement, sequence reads were collapsed and filtered. For each sample, productive Simpson clonality was calculated as the square root of Simpson's diversity index over productive rearrangements. TCRdb mirrors the immuneACCESS table, restricted to in-frame sequences. Some clones are absent from its copies; in checked studies, under half trace to an unresolved V gene, and the reason for the others is unknown. The DNA was the basis for D and trimming; V, J and clone size are from that table. This sample has over 350,000 clones in its table, and approximately 87% of those were observed once. Jointly, the top ten make up 0.97% of the sample.

The material sequenced was PBMCs or T cells enriched from blood (not recorded which). This TCR came from a young woman with acute COVID-19.

The CDR3 amino acid sequence is: CASSPSGGDSPLHF. The DNA sequence follows: TGTGCCAGCTCACCATCCGGAGGAGATTCACCCCTCCACTTT. The chain links TRBV18 with TRBJ1-6, with the D gene not clear enough to name. The CDR3 starts with the cysteine, ends with the phenylalanine, and has 14 residues. The read is trimmed to its CDR3 DNA, 42 bases read in frame from base 1. CDR1 and CDR2 are read off the germline V gene as KGHSH and LQKENI. Relative to germline, V is 2 bases shorter and J is 8 bases shorter, with 10 bases between their ends.